The following is a T cell receptor (beta chain) sequence with its context. Germline V lookup: CDR1 SEHNR, CDR2 FQNEAQ (reference sequence). Trimming removed 5 bases from V and 6 bases from J, with 10 bases in between. The CDR3 has 13 amino acids. The table came from immunoSEQ multiplex PCR; TCRdb's copy has only in-frame clones and leaves some out. The sample lists under 300,000 clones, over 80% occurring once. The source of the sample is a study of blood T cell repertoires in COVID-19. Study at large: Sites across the United States, Italy and Spain contributed samples from acute and convalescent COVID-19.

The V and J genes are TRBV7-9 and TRBJ2-2; maybe TRBD2 (5 bases). This TCR came from a man in his thirties or forties who had recovered from COVID-19. The specimen was peripheral blood. DNA of the CDR3: TGTGCCAGCAGCCCTAGTAGCGCCGGGGAGCTGTTTTTT. Translating it yields CASSPSSAGELFF.